Below, 15 T cell receptor beta chains from the same sample are listed, as sequenced in a study of cytomegalovirus exposure and HLA in healthy donors. Primers: 60 Vbeta forward and 13 Jbeta reverse. Measured with immunoSEQ multiplex PCR; TCRdb has only the in-frame clones, and not every one. Counted here are under 200,000 clones, 77% occurring once; the ten biggest clones make up around 3%. The sequenced sample was PBMCs. These receptors originate from a female donor in good health and CMV-seronegative.

This clone was detected only once. This chain connects TRBV6-5 to TRBJ1-2; D is unresolved. From germline, CDR1 is MNHEY and CDR2 SVGAGI. The V gene lost 4 bases and the J gene lost 4 bases, with 10 bases spanning the gap. The CDR3 has 13 amino acids. CDR3 in amino acids: CASSFQGGYGYTF. The CDR3 nucleotides read TGTGCCAGCAGTTTTCAAGGAGGCTATGGCTACACCTTC.

The V call is TRBV5-5, the J call TRBJ2-2; D is possibly TRBD2 (6 bases). Trimming took 1 base from V and 5 from J, leaving 15 bases between them. CDR3 length: 16 residues. CDR1 and CDR2 from the germline V gene are SGHKS and YYEKEE (reference sequence). The CDR3 loop reads CASSLLAHLGTGELFF. In DNA form, the CDR3 reads TGTGCCAGCAGCTTGCTAGCGCATTTGGGGACCGGGGAGCTGTTTTTT.

This chain joins TRBV12-5 and TRBJ2-3, with a tentative D call TRBD2 (5 bases). The germline gives CDR1 LGHNT, CDR2 FRNRAP. The CDR3 is 15 amino acids. Between the trimmed V and J ends, which lost 5 bases and 4 bases, there was a span of 16 bases. CDR3 in DNA: TGTGCTAGTGGTCGAGGCCCGGGAAAGGCAGATACGCAGTATTTT. Translated, it gives CASGRGPGKADTQYF.

The chain combines TRBV25-1 with TRBJ2-7, with 13 bases that match TRBD2. This CDR3 is 17 amino acids long. With 0 bases clipped from V and 3 bases from J, the junction kept 5 bases outside the gene matches. The germline CDR1 and CDR2 sequences are MGHDK and SYGVNS. CDR3 loop: CASSEYYRTSGSYEQYF. DNA of the CDR3: TGTGCCAGCAGTGAATATTATCGGACTAGCGGGAGCTACGAGCAGTACTTC.

This clone was recorded a few times. The rearrangement joins TRBV28 to TRBJ1-4; 7 nucleotides match TRBD1. CDR1 MDHEN and CDR2 SYDVKM come from the germline V gene. V gave up 3 bases and J gave up 3 bases; unmatched junction bases: 7. This CDR3 is built from 16 residues. DNA of the CDR3: TGTGCCAGCAGTTTCCCGAGGGGACAGCCTAATGAAAAACTGTTTTTT. Translated, it gives CASSFPRGQPNEKLFF.

This clone has only a few counts. The gene calls are TRBV19 and TRBJ2-2; the D gene is possibly TRBD2 (5 bases). The CDR3 runs to 15 residues. Germline V gives CDR1 LNHDA, CDR2 SQIVND (reference sequence). V gave up 0 bases and J gave up 5 bases, with 10 bases separating them. The CDR3 spells CASSIELKRTGELFF. In DNA, the CDR3 is TGTGCCAGTAGTATAGAGTTAAAGCGGACCGGGGAGCTGTTTTTT.

The chain couples TRBV18 to TRBJ1-1; D is undetermined. The CDR3 runs to 15 residues. Germline V gives CDR1 KGHSH, CDR2 LQKENI. Trimming cost V 3 bases and J 1 base, with 12 bases left between them. The CDR3 coding sequence is TGTGCCAGCTCACCGCTTGGAGACCCGAACACTGAAGCTTTCTTT. Amino acids: CASSPLGDPNTEAFF.

The chain recombines TRBV30 with TRBJ2-7, with TRBD1 matching over 11 bases. CDR1 GTSNPN and CDR2 SVGIG come from the germline V gene (reference sequence). Losses at the gene ends were 0 bases for V and 3 bases for J; bases not matched to a gene: 4. The CDR3 is made up of 15 amino acids. The CDR3 DNA sequence: TGTGCCTGGAGTGTACTGGGACAGGGGGGCTACGAGCAGTACTTC. It yields the protein CAWSVLGQGGYEQYF.

This chain uses TRBV7-2 with TRBJ2-1; D is possibly TRBD2 (5 bases). The CDR3 is made up of 13 amino acids. Deletions cut 3 bases from V and 7 bases from J, with 10 bases between. Per the germline V gene, CDR1 is SGHTA and CDR2 is FQGNSA. CDR3 sequence (DNA): TGTGCCAGCAGCTTCACTAGTATGAATGAGCAGTTCTTC. Translated: CASSFTSMNEQFF.

The rearrangement joins TRBV5-1 to TRBJ1-1, with D hard to call. This CDR3 has 14 amino acids. Germline loops: CDR1 SGHRS, CDR2 YFSETQ. V lost 0 bases to trimming and J lost 5 bases, with 11 bases between them. The CDR3 DNA reads TGCGCCAGCAGCTTGGGTCCGGGTGGGACTGAAGCTTTCTTT. Protein product: CASSLGPGGTEAFF. Together with reference TRBV5-1 and TRBJ1-1, the CDR3 gives the full variable domain: KAGVTQTPRYLIKTRGQQVTLSCSPISGHRSVSWYQQTPGQGLQFLFEYFSETQRNKGNFPGRFSGRQFSNSRSEMNVSTLELGDSALYLCASSLGPGGTEAFFGQGTRLTVV.

The chain is built from TRBV11-2 and TRBJ2-7; tentatively, D is TRBD1 (5 bases). Germline V gene lookup returns CDR1 SGHAT and CDR2 FQNNGV. Deletions cut 1 base from V and 5 bases from J, with 24 bases between. This CDR3 region has 18 residues. The CDR3 loop reads CASSLVSQGTFIVNEQYF. For the CDR3, the DNA is TGTGCCAGCAGCTTAGTGTCCCAGGGTACTTTTATCGTCAACGAGCAGTACTTC. Full variable domain (rest looked up from reference TRBV11-2 and TRBJ2-7): EAGVAQSPRYKIIEKRQSVAFWCNPISGHATLYWYQQILGQGPKLLIQFQNNGVVDDSQLPKDRFSAERLKGVDSTLKIQPAKLEDSAVYLCASSLVSQGTFIVNEQYFGPGTRLTVT.

The genes are TRBV7-2 and TRBJ2-7; D remains unclear. The CDR3 is 18 amino acids. Trimming took 1 base from V and 7 from J, leaving 26 bases between them. CDR1 is SGHTA and CDR2 is FQGNSA in the germline V gene. This CDR3 reads CASSLESPLRNLLGEQYF. CDR3 DNA sequence: TGTGCCAGCAGCTTAGAATCGCCCCTGCGGAACCTCCTCGGTGAGCAGTACTTC.

CDR3 in amino acids: CASSLEGARTEAFF. The CDR3 DNA reads as TGTGCCAGCAGTTTAGAGGGGGCGCGTACTGAAGCTTTCTTT. This chain links TRBV28 with TRBJ1-1; 7 bases align to TRBD1. Unmatched junction bases numbered 5, after V lost 2 bases and J lost 5 bases. This CDR3 is 14 amino acids long. Germline loops: CDR1 MDHEN, CDR2 SYDVKM.

The gene calls are TRBV29-1 and TRBJ2-7; 7 nucleotides agree with TRBD1. The CDR3 totals 11 residues. CDR1 is SQVTM, CDR2 ANQGSEA, per germline. The trim removed 6 bases at V and 6 bases at J, leaving 5 bases unmatched. The CDR3 protein is CSVGGQPEQYF. The CDR3 nucleotides read TGCAGCGTAGGGGGACAGCCCGAGCAGTACTTC.

The chain carries TRBV19 and TRBJ1-5, with D uncertain. The V and J ends lost 3 bases and 2 bases respectively, with 14 bases between them. The CDR3 spans 16 residues. CDR1 and CDR2 from the germline V gene are LNHDA and SQIVND (reference sequence). For the CDR3, the DNA is TGTGCCAGTAGTATCGGAGCCTCGAGGGGCAATCAGCCCCAGCATTTT. This translates into CASSIGASRGNQPQHF.